One and the same sample provided the 10 T cell receptor beta chains below, sequenced in a study of regulatory T cells in long-lasting Graves disease. Indicated time point: newly diagnosed GD, antithyroid drugs for less than 3 months. PBMC RNA served as the TCR library source. CDR3-region Arm-PCR and iRepertoire HTBI primers produced the TCR beta libraries. TCRdb re-analysed the multiplex PCR reads in MiXCR, keeping a single row per CDR3 protein. In the table there are approximately 460,000 distinct CDR3 sequences, about a sixth of which are singletons. The same data also contributed to another study, on T cells in Graves' hyperthyroidism and ophthalmopathy.

This sample comprised peripheral blood mononuclear cells (PBMCs), obtained at new diagnosis, from a patient treated with antithyroid drugs. The origin of the receptors is a woman aged 25 to 39 with Graves disease.

In its sample, this clonotype was seen many times. This sequence joins TRBV18 and TRBJ1-3; D ambiguous. Germline assignment: CDR1 KGHSH and CDR2 LQKENI. The CDR3 contains 15 residues. V was clipped by 3 bases and J by 0 bases, with 9 bases between them. CDR3 nucleotides: TGTGCCAGCTCACCGGCAGTAAACTCTGGAAACACCATATATTTT. It encodes CASSPAVNSGNTIYF.

There are a few counts of this clonotype. The chain uses TRBV14 and TRBJ2-5, with D tentatively TRBD1 or TRBD2 (5 bases each). CDR1 is SGHDN and CDR2 is FVKESK in the germline V gene. This CDR3 has 16 residues. Trimming stripped 2 bases from V and 2 bases from J, with 15 bases between. This CDR3 reads CASSQLWGRTQETQYF. The CDR3 DNA sequence: TGTGCCAGCAGCCAATTGTGGGGACGGACGCAAGAGACCCAGTACTTC. The full variable domain, completed using reference TRBV14 and TRBJ2-5, is EAGVTQFPSHSVIEKGQTVTLRCDPISGHDNLYWYRRVMGKEIKFLLHFVKESKQDESGMPNNRFLAERTGGTYSTLKVQPAELEDSGVYFCASSQLWGRTQETQYFGPGTRLLVL.

This clonotype was found many times. The V call is TRBV6-1, the J call TRBJ2-7, with 10 bases that match TRBD2. The V gene end was trimmed by 7 bases and the J gene end by 2 bases; junction bases not matched to a gene: 11. This CDR3 contains 16 residues. Germline assignment: CDR1 MNHNS and CDR2 SASEGT. The CDR3 nucleotides read TGTGCCAGCACCATTGCCTCCGGGACTAGCGCCTACGAGCAGTACTTC. It is translated as CASTIASGTSAYEQYF.

A few counts support this clonotype. The chain recombines TRBV24-1 with TRBJ2-2; the D gene is possibly TRBD2 (5 bases). The CDR3 contains 14 residues. The germline V gene encodes CDR1 KGHDR and CDR2 SFDVKD. V shed 9 bases and J shed 4 bases, with 14 bases lying between them. CDR3 sequence: CATQNSGTTGELFF. As DNA, the CDR3 is TGTGCCACCCAGAACAGCGGAACCACCGGGGAGCTGTTTTTT.

This clonotype was seen at least ten times. V is TRBV28 and J is TRBJ2-7; 10 nucleotides line up with TRBD2. The ends lost 4 bases at V and 2 bases at J; junction bases unmatched: 8. The CDR3 has 16 residues. CDR1 and CDR2 from the germline V gene are MDHEN and SYDVKM. This CDR3 reads CASSSLAGVPPYEQYF. CDR3 bases: TGTGCCAGCAGTTCGCTAGCGGGAGTCCCCCCCTACGAGCAGTACTTC.

The table lists this clonotype with many counts. The chain couples TRBV11-2 to TRBJ1-1, with unresolved D. CDR1 and CDR2 from the germline V gene are SGHAT and FQNNGV. The CDR3 covers 15 residues. The V end was cut by 6 bases, the J end by 3 bases, with 17 bases between. DNA for the CDR3: TGTGCCAGCAGACAAGATGGAGAATGGGACACTGAAGCTTTCTTT. Protein product: CASRQDGEWDTEAFF.

This clonotype was recorded at least ten times. This chain links TRBV10-3 with TRBJ2-7; TRBD2 might be the D (5 bases). The CDR3 runs 15 residues. Trimming left V 6 bases short and J 3 bases short, with 18 bases between. CDR1 is ENHRY, CDR2 SYGVKD, per germline. CDR3 coding DNA: TGTGCCATCAGACCCCCCCGGGATAGAGACTACGAGCAGTACTTC. This sequence encodes CAIRPPRDRDYEQYF.

This clonotype was seen repeatedly, ten times or more. The rearrangement uses TRBV6-1 and TRBJ2-2; the D gene could be TRBD1 or TRBD2 (5 bases each). Trimming shortened V by 6 bases and J by 1 base, and 9 bases separated the two germline ends. Germline CDR1 is MNHNS and CDR2 is SASEGT. The CDR3 is 14 amino acids. CDR3: CASRRDRNTGELFF. CDR3 coding DNA: TGTGCCAGCAGGAGGGACCGGAACACCGGGGAGCTGTTTTTT.

Here the CDR3 DNA reads TGTGCCAGCAGTTACCAAACAGGGCGGGAAAAACTGTTTTTT. Its protein product is CASSYQTGREKLFF. The chain recombines TRBV6-5 with TRBJ1-4; D is perhaps TRBD1 (6 bases). This CDR3 has 14 amino acids. In germline, CDR1 is MNHEY, CDR2 SVGAGI. Trimming shortened V by 2 bases and J by 8 bases, and 12 bases separated the two germline ends.

This clonotype was observed at least ten times. The chain uses TRBV28 and TRBJ2-6; no reliable D call. This CDR3 comprises 15 residues. V lost 8 bases, J lost 0 bases, and 11 bases lay in between. Per the germline V gene, CDR1 is MDHEN and CDR2 is SYDVKM. The DNA of the CDR3 is TGTGCCAGCTCCCTCGAGGTCTCTGGGGCCAACGTCCTGACTTTC. Amino acids: CASSLEVSGANVLTF.